This TCR beta chain was recovered during a study of shared clonotypes between healthy human individuals. Regarding the study as a whole: Generation of non-shared clonotypes was less probable than generation of clonotypes shared by all four donors. The study found about 4.6% of naive CD4 clonotypes shared across four donors.

As for this clone: Its specificity is unknown.

Recent vaccinations or acute infections were absent in the healthy HIV-negative adult donors. CDR1 is SGHNT and CDR2 is YENEEA in the germline V gene. The length of the CDR3 is 14 residues. V was clipped by 0 bases and J by 2 bases, with 7 bases between them. A deep-level run was used for the assay. This table comes from immunoSEQ multiplex PCR, and its TCRdb copy is limited to in-frame clones, with some not included. Of approximately 720,000 clones in the sample, 72% were seen once. The sequence was obtained from a woman in her thirties in good health. Sequencing used memory CD4+ T cells sorted from blood. Stated subset: CD45RA-negative fraction. The chain couples TRBV11-3 to TRBJ1-1, with D possibly matching TRBD1 (5 bases). CDR3 nucleotides: TGTGCCAGCAGCTTAGATGGACACAACACTGAAGCTTTCTTT. It is translated as CASSLDGHNTEAFF.